This T cell receptor beta chain came from a study of blood T cell repertoires in COVID-19. Clones were sequenced by immunoSEQ multiplex PCR, and TCRdb holds only the in-frame ones, with some missing. The sample records roughly 250,000 clones, 70% to 85% being singletons. CDR1 SNHLY and CDR2 FYNNEI come from the germline V gene. The CDR3 runs to 15 residues. J lost 6 bases, V lost 6 bases, and 4 bases had no gene match. Input material: peripheral blood. This chain connects TRBV2 to TRBJ1-6; 11 bases fit TRBD1. This receptor was taken from an elderly woman with acute or convalescent COVID-19. The CDR3: CASSGDRGTNSPLHF. The CDR3 DNA reads as TGTGCCAGCAGCGGGGACAGGGGGACTAATTCACCCCTCCACTTT.